Shown below are 8 T cell receptor beta chains from a single sample sequenced in a study of blood T cell repertoires in COVID-19. Sequenced by immunoSEQ multiplex PCR; TCRdb stores in-frame clones only, minus some. The repertoire has 110,000 to 150,000 clones, approximately 86% of them found once; the top ten carry less than 2%. Sequenced input: peripheral blood. The receptors originated from a man in his 70s with acute or convalescent COVID-19.

The chain recombines TRBV2 with TRBJ2-3; D perhaps matches TRBD1 (5 bases). Germline V lookup: CDR1 SNHLY, CDR2 FYNNEI. The ends were cut back, 0 bases at V and 2 bases at J, with 9 bases in the middle. The CDR3 consists of 15 residues. The CDR3 nucleotides read TGTGCCAGCAGTGAAGCAAGGGGTATCACAGATACGCAGTATTTT. Its protein product is CASSEARGITDTQYF.

This clone was detected a few times. V usage is TRBV18 and J usage is TRBJ1-1, with 8 bases identical to TRBD1. The CDR3 sequence is 15 residues long. The J segment lost 3 bases and the V segment lost 0 bases, leaving 3 bases of the junction unmatched. Germline values: CDR1 KGHSH, CDR2 LQKENI. The CDR3: CASSPPNRGDTEAFF. CDR3 bases: TGTGCCAGCTCACCACCGAACAGGGGGGACACTGAAGCTTTCTTT.

This chain links TRBV7-3 with TRBJ1-5; TRBD1 agrees at 7 bases. Germline V gene data show CDR1 as SGHTA and CDR2 as FQGTGA. CDR3 length: 17 amino acids. V dropped 5 bases and J dropped 1; count of bases not matched to a gene: 11. The CDR3 sequence is CASSAGQRTFSNQPQHF. Here the CDR3 DNA reads TGTGCCAGCAGCGCGGGACAGCGAACCTTCAGCAATCAGCCCCAGCATTTT.

The chain joins TRBV7-9 to TRBJ1-6, with D unresolved. CDR1 and CDR2 from the germline V gene are SEHNR and FQNEAQ (reference sequence). The CDR3 is made up of 15 amino acids. V dropped 1 base and J dropped 9 bases, with 13 bases sitting between them. The CDR3 DNA reads TGTGCCAGCAGCTTAGGAACGGGTGCGGGTTCACCCCTCCACTTT. It specifies CASSLGTGAGSPLHF.

The gene calls are TRBV27 and TRBJ2-7, with TRBD1 matching 8 bases. The germline V gene has CDR1 MNHEY and CDR2 SMNVEV (reference sequence). The CDR3 totals 15 residues. With 3 bases clipped from V and 4 bases from J, the junction kept 8 bases outside the gene matches. CDR3: CASSFQTGGSYEQYF. CDR3 nucleotides: TGTGCCAGCAGTTTCCAAACAGGGGGGAGTTACGAGCAGTACTTC.

The chain has TRBV10-3 and TRBJ1-3, with a tentative D call TRBD1 (5 bases). The V and J ends lost 6 bases and 2 bases respectively, with 11 bases between them. Germline CDR1 and CDR2: ENHRY and SYGVKD. The CDR3 spans 14 residues. CDR3 residues: CAIRGTPAGNTIYF. CDR3 sequence (DNA): TGTGCCATCAGGGGGACTCCCGCTGGAAACACCATATATTTT.

The rearrangement uses TRBV6-6 and TRBJ1-5; weak D call: TRBD1 (5 bases). Germline-derived CDR1 and CDR2 are MNHNY and SVGAGI (reference sequence). The CDR3 runs to 15 residues. V shed 2 bases and J shed 4 bases, with 12 bases lying between them. The CDR3 sequence: CASSYSTGGNQPQHF. The CDR3, as DNA: TGTGCCAGCAGTTACAGCACAGGCGGTAATCAGCCCCAGCATTTT.

This rearrangement joins TRBV3-1 (or the pseudogene TRBV3-2) to TRBJ1-3; 7 bases map to TRBD1. Germline V gene sequence: CDR1 LGHDT, CDR2 YNNKEL (reference sequence). Trimming removed 0 bases from V and 8 bases from J; junction bases left unmatched: 13. The CDR3 loop spans 17 amino acids. The CDR3: CASSQDPPGQRSYTIYF. The CDR3 DNA reads as TGTGCCAGCAGCCAAGATCCACCGGGACAGCGGTCTTACACCATATATTTT.